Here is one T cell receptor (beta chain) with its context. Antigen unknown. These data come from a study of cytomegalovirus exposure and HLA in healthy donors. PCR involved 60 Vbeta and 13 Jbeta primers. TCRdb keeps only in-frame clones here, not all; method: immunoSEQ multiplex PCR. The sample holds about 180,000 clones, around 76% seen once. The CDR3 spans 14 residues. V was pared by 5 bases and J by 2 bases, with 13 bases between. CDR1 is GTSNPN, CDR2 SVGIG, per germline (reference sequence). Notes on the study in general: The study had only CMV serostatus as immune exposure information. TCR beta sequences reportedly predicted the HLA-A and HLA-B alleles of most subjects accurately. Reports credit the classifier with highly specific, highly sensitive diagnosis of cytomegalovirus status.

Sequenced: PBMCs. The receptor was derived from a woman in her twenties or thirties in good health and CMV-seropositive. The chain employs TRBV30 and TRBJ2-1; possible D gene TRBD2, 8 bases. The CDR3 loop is CAWVSGTAYNEQFF. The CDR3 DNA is TGTGCCTGGGTTAGCGGGACAGCCTACAATGAGCAGTTCTTC.